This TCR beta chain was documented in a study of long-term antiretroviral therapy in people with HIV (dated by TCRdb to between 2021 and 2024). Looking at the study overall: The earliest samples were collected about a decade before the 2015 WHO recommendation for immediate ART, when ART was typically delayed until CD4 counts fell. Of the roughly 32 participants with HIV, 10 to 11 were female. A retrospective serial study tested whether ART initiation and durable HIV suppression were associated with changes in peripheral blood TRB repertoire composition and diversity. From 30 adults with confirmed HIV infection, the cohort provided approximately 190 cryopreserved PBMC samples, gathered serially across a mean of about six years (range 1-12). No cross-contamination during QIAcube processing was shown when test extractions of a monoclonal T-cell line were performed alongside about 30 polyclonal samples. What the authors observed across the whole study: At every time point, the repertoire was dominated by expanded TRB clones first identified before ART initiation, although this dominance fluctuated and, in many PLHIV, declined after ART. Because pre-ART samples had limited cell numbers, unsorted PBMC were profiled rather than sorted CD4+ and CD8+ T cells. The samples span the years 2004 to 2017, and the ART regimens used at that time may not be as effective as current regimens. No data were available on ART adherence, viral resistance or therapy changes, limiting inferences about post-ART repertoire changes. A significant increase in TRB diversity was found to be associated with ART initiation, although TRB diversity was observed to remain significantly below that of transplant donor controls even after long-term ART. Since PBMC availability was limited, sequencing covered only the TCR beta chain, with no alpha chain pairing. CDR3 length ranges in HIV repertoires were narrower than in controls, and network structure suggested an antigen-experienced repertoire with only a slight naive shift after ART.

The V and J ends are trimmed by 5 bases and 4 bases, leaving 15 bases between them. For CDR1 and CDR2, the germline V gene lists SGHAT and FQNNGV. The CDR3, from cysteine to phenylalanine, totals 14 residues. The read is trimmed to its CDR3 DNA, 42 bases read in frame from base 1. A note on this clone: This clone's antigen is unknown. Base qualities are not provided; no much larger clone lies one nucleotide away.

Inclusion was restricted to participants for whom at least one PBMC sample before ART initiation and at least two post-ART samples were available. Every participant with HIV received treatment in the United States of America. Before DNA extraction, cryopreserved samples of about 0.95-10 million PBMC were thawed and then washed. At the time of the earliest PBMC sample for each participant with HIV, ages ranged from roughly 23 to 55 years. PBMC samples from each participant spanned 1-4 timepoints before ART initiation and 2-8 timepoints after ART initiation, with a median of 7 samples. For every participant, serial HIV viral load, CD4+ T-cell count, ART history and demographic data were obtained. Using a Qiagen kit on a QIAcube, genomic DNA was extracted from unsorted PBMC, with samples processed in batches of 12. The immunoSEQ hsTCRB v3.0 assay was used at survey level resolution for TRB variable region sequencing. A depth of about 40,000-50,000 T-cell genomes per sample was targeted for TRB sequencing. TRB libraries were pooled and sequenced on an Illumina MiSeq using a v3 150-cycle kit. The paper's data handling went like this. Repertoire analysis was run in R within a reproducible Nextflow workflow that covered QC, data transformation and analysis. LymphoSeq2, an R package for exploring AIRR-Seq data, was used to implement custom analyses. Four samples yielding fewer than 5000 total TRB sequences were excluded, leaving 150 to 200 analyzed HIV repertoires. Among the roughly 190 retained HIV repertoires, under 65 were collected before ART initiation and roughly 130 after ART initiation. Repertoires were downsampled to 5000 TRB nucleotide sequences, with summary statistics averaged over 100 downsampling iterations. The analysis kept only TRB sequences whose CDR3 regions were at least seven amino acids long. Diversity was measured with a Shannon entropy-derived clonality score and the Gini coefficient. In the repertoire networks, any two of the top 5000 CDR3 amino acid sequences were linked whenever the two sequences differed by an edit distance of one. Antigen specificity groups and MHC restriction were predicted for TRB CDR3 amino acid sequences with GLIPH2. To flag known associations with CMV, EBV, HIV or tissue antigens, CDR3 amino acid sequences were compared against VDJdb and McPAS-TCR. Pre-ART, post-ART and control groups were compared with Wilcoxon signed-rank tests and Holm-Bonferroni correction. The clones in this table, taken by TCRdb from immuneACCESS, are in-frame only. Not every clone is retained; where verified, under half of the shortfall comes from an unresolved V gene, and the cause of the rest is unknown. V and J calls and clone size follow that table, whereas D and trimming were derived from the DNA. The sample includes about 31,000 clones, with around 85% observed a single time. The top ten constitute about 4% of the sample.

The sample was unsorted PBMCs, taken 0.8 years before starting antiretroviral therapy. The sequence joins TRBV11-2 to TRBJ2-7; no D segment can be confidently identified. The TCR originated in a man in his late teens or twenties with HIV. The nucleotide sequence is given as TGTGCCAGCAGCCTACCCGGAATCGGGTACGAGCAGTACTTC. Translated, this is CASSLPGIGYEQYF.